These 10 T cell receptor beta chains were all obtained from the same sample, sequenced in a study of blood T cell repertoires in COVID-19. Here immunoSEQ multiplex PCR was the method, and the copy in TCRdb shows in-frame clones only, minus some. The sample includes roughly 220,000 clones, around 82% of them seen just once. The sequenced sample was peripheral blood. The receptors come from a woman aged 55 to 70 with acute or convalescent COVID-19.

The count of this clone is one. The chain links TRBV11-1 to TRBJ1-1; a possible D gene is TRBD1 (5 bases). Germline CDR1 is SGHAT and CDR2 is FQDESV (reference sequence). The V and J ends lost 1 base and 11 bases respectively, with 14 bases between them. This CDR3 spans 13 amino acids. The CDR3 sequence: CASSLGGALGAFF. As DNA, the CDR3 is TGTGCCAGCAGCTTAGGCGGGGCCCTGGGGGCTTTCTTT.

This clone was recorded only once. The CDR3 nucleotides are TGCAGCGTTACCGTGGGGGGGCACGGCTATGGCTACACCTTC. Its translation is CSVTVGGHGYGYTF. This chain uses TRBV29-1 with TRBJ1-2; a weak D match, TRBD1 (6 bases). Germline V gives CDR1 SQVTM, CDR2 ANQGSEA. Trimming cost V 5 bases and J 4 bases, with 17 bases left between them. This CDR3 spans 14 amino acids.

The CDR3 DNA sequence: TGTGCCAGTTCGATAGGGACAACCCATGAAAAACTGTTTTTT. Protein product: CASSIGTTHEKLFF. The chain carries TRBV6-6 and TRBJ1-4; possible D gene TRBD1, 6 bases. CDR3 length equals 14 residues. Germline CDR1 is MNHNY and CDR2 is SVGAGI (reference sequence). V lost 9 bases, J lost 6 bases, and 17 bases lay in between.

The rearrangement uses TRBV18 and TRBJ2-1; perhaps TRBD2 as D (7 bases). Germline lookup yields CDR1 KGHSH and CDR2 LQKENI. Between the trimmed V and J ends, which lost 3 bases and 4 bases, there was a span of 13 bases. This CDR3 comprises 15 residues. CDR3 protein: CASSPSGGKYNEQFF. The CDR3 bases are TGTGCCAGCTCACCCTCGGGGGGCAAGTACAATGAGCAGTTCTTC.

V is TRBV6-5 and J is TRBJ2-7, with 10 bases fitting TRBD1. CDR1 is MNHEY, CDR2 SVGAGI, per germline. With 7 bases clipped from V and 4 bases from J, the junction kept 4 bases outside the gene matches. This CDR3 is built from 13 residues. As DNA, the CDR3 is TGTGCCAGCAATCCGGGACAGGGGTACGAGCAGTACTTC. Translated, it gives CASNPGQGYEQYF.

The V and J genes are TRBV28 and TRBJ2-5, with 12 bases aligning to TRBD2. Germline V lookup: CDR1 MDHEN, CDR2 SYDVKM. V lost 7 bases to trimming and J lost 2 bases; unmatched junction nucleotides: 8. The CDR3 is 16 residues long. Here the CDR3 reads CASTQPGLAGQETQYF. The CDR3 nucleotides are TGTGCCAGCACCCAACCCGGACTAGCGGGACAAGAGACCCAGTACTTC.

CDR3 nucleotides: TGTGCCAGCCGGATACAGGGGGCAGCGACCGGGGAGCTGTTTTTT. This encodes CASRIQGAATGELFF. The chain carries TRBV6-5 and TRBJ2-2; 9 nucleotides line up with TRBD1. This CDR3 contains 15 residues. V gave up 8 bases and J gave up 5 bases; unmatched junction bases: 9. CDR1 is MNHEY and CDR2 is SVGAGI in the germline V gene.

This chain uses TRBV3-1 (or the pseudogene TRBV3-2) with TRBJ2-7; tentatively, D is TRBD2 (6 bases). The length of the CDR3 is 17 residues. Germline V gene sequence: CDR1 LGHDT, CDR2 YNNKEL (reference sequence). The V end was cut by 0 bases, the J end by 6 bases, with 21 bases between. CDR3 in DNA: TGTGCCAGCAGCCAAGACCTTCCGGGACTCCAGACAACCGAGCAGTACTTC. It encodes CASSQDLPGLQTTEQYF.

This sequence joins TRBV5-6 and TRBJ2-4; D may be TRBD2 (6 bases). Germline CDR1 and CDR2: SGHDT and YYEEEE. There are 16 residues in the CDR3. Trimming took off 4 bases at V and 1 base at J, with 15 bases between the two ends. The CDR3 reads CASSQGVGGAKNIQYF. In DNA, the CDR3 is TGTGCCAGCAGCCAAGGGGTTGGGGGGGCCAAAAACATTCAGTACTTC.

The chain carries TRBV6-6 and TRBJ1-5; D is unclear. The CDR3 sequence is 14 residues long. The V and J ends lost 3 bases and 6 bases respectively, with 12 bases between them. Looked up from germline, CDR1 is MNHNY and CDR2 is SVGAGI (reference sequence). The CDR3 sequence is CASSYGSGVQPQHF. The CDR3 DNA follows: TGTGCCAGCAGTTATGGCTCCGGGGTTCAGCCCCAGCATTTT.